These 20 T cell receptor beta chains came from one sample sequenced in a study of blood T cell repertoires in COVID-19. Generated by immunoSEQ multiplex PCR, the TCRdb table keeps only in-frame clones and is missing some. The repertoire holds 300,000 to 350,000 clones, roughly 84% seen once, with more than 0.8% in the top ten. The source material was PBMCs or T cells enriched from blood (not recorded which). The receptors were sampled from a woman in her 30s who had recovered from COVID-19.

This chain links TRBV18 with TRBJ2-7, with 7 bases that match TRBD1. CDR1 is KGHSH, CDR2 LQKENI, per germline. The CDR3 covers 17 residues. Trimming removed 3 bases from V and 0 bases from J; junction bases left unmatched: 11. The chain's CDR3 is CASSPVKQGPNSYEQYF. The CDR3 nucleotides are TGTGCCAGCTCACCCGTGAAACAGGGGCCTAACTCCTACGAGCAGTACTTC.

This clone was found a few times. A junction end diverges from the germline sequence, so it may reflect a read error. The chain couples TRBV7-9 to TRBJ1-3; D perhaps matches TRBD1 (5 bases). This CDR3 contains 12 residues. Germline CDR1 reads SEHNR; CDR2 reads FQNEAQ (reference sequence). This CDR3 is CASSPGGTLRDF. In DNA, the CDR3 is TGTGCCAGCAGTCCCGGGGGGACGCTACGCGATTTT.

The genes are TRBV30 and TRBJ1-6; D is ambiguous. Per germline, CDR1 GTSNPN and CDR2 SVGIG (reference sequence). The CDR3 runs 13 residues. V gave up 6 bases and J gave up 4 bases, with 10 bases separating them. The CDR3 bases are TGTGCCTGTAGCGGGGAATATAATTCACCCCTCCACTTT. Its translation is CACSGEYNSPLHF.

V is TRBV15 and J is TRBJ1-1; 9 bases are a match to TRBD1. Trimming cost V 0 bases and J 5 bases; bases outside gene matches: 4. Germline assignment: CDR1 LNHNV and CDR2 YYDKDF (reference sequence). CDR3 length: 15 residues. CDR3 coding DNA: TGTGCCACCAGCAGAGATTATGACAGGGGGACTGAAGCTTTCTTT. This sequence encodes CATSRDYDRGTEAFF.

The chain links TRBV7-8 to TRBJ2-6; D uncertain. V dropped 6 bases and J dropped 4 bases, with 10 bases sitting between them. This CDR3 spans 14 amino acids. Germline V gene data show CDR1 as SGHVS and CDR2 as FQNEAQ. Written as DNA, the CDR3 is TGTGCCAGCAGGGCGGTCCGGGGGGCCAACGTCCTGACTTTC. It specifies CASRAVRGANVLTF.

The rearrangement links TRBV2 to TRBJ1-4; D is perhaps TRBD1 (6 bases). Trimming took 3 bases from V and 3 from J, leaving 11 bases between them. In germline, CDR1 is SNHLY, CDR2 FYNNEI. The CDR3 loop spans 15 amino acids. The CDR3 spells CASSEQGLANEKLFF. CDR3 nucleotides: TGTGCCAGCAGTGAGCAGGGGCTTGCTAATGAAAAACTGTTTTTT. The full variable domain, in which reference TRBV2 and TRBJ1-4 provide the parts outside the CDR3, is EPEVTQTPSHQVTQMGQEVILRCVPISNHLYFYWYRQILGQKVEFLVSFYNNEISEKSEIFDDQFSVERPDGSNFTLKIRSTKLEDSAMYFCASSEQGLANEKLFFGSGTQLSVL.

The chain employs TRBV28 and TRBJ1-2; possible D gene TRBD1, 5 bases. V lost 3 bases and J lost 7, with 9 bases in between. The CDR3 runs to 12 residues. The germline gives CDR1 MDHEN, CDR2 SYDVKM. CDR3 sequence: CASSLGGFGYTF. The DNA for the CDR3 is TGTGCCAGCAGTTTGGGGGGGTTTGGCTACACCTTC.

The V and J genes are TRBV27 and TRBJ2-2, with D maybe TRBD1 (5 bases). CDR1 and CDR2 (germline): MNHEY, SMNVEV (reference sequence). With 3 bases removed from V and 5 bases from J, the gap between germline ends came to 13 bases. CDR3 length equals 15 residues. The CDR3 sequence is CASSFRRDGTGELFF. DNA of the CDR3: TGTGCCAGCAGTTTTCGCAGGGATGGGACCGGGGAGCTGTTTTTT.

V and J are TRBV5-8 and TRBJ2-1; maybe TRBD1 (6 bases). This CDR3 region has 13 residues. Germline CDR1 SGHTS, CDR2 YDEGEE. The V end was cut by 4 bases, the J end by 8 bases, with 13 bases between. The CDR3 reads CASSPLDRYEQFF. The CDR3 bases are TGTGCCAGCAGCCCTCTCGACAGGTATGAGCAGTTCTTC.

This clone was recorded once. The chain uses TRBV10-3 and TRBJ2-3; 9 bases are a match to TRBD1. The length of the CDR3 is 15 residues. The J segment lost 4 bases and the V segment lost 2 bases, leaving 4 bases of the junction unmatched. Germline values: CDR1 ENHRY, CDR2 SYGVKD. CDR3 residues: CAISEPGTGSDTQYF. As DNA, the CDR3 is TGTGCCATCAGTGAGCCCGGGACAGGGTCAGATACGCAGTATTTT.

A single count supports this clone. CDR3 in DNA: TGTGCCAGCACCAAAGGGGGACAGGATTCGGGCGGCTACACCTTC. It translates to CASTKGGQDSGGYTF. The chain joins TRBV9 to TRBJ1-2, with 8 positions matching TRBD1. CDR3 length: 15 amino acids. Germline assignment: CDR1 SGDLS and CDR2 YYNGEE. The V segment lost 6 bases and the J segment 8 bases; nucleotides outside the gene matches: 15.

The CDR3: CASDTSQGAGTEAFF. CDR3 nucleotide sequence: TGTGCCAGCGACACCTCGCAGGGGGCTGGCACTGAAGCTTTCTTT. V gene TRBV18 combines with J gene TRBJ1-1; 8 nucleotides align to TRBD1. This CDR3 has 15 amino acids. Trimming took 8 bases from V and 4 from J; bases not matched to a gene: 12. CDR1 is KGHSH and CDR2 is LQKENI in the germline V gene.

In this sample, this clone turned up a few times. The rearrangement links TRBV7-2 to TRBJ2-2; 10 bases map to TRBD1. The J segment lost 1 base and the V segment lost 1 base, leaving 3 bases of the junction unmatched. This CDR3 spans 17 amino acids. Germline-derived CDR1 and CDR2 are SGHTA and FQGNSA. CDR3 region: CASSLVTGGWNTGELFF. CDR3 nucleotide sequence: TGTGCCAGCAGCTTAGTGACAGGGGGCTGGAACACCGGGGAGCTGTTTTTT.

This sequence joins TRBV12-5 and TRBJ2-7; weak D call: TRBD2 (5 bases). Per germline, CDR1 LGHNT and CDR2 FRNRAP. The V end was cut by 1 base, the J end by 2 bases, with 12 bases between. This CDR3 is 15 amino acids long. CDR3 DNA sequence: TGTGCTAGTGGTTTGGCCCGGACTGTCCCCTACGAGCAGTACTTC. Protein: CASGLARTVPYEQYF. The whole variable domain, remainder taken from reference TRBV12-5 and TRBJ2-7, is DARVTQTPRHKVTEMGQEVTMRCQPILGHNTVFWYRQTMMQGLELLAYFRNRAPLDDSGMPKDRFSAEMPDATLATLKIQPSEPRDSAVYFCASGLARTVPYEQYFGPGTRLTVT.

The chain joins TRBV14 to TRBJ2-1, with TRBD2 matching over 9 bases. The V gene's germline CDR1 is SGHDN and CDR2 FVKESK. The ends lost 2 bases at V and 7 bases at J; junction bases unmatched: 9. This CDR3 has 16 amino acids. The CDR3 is CASSQYQRGVLNEQFF. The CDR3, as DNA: TGTGCCAGCAGCCAATATCAGCGGGGGGTGTTGAATGAGCAGTTCTTC.

CDR3 DNA sequence: TGTGCCAGCAGCCTATGGACAGGTCAAGGGGAGACCCAGTACTTC. Translating it yields CASSLWTGQGETQYF. The J gene is TRBJ2-5, the V gene TRBV7-7, with 7 bases identical to TRBD1. Germline CDR1 SSHAT, CDR2 FNYEAQ (reference sequence). After removal of 5 bases from V and 5 bases from J, the junction contained 11 bases not matched to a gene. CDR3 length: 15 amino acids. The full variable domain, in which reference TRBV7-7 and TRBJ2-5 provide the parts outside the CDR3, is GAGVSQSPRYKVTKRGQDVTLRCDPISSHATLYWYQQALGQGPEFLTYFNYEAQPDKSGLPSDRFSAERPEGSISTLTIQRTEQRDSAMYRCASSLWTGQGETQYFGPGTRLLVL.

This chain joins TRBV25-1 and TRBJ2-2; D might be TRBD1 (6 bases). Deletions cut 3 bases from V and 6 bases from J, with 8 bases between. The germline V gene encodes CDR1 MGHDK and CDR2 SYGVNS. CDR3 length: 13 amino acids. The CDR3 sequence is CASSDRGAGELFF. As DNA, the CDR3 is TGTGCCAGCAGTGACAGGGGCGCCGGGGAGCTGTTTTTT. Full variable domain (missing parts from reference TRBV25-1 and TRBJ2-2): EADIYQTPRYLVIGTGKKITLECSQTMGHDKMYWYQQDPGMELHLIHYSYGVNSTEKGDLSSESTVSRIRTEHFPLTLESARPSHTSQYLCASSDRGAGELFFGEGSRLTVL.

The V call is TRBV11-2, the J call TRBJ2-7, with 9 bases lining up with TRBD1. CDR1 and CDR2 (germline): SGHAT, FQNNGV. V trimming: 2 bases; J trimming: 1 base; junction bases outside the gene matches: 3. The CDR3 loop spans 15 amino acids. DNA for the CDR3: TGTGCCAGCAGCTTAATGGGGACAGGGTCCTACGAGCAGTACTTC. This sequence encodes CASSLMGTGSYEQYF.

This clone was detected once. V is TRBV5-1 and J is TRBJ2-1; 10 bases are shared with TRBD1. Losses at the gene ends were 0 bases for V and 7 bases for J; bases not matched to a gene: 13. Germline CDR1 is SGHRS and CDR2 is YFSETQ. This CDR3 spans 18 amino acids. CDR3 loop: CASSLAATGGVFGNEQFF. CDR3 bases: TGCGCCAGCAGCTTGGCCGCGACAGGGGGCGTGTTCGGGAATGAGCAGTTCTTC.

The chain's CDR3 is CAWGGEGASPLHF. The CDR3 DNA reads TGTGCCTGGGGAGGCGAGGGCGCCTCACCCCTCCACTTT. This chain connects TRBV30 to TRBJ1-6; D is unclear. V lost 5 bases and J 10 bases, leaving 15 bases between the germline ends. The CDR3 runs 13 residues. Germline values: CDR1 GTSNPN, CDR2 SVGIG (reference sequence).